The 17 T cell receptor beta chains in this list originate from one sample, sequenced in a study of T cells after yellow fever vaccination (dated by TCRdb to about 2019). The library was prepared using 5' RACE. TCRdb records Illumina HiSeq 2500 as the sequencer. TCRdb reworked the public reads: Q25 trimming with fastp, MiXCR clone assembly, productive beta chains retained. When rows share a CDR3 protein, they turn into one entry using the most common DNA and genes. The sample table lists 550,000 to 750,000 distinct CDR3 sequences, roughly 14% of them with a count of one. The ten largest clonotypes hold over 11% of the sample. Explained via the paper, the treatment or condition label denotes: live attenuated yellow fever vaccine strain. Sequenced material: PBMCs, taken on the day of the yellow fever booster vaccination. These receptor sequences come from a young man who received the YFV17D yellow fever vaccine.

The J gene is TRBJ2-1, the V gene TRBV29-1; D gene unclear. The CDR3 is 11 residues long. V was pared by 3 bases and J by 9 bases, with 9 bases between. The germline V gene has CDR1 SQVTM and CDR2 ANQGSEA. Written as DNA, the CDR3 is TGCAGCGTTGAGATGGCGATTGAGCAGTTCTTC. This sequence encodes CSVEMAIEQFF.

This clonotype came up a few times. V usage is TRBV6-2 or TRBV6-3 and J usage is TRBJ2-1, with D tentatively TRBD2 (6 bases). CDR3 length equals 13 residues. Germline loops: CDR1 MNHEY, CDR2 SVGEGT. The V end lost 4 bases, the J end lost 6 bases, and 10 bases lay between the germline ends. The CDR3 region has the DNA TGTGCCAGCAGTTTGGCGGGGATCAATGAGCAGTTCTTC. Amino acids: CASSLAGINEQFF.

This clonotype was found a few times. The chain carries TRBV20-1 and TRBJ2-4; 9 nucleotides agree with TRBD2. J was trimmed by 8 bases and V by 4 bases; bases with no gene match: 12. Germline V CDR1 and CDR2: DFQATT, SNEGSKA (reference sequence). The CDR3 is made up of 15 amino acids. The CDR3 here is CSANALAGIGDIQYF. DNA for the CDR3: TGCAGTGCTAATGCCCTAGCGGGGATCGGAGACATTCAGTACTTC.

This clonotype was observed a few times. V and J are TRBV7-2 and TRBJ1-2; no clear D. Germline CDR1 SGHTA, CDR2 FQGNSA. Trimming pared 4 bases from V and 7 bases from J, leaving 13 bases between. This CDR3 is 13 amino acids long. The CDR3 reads CASSYGSGFGYTF. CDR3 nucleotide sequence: TGTGCCAGCAGCTACGGGTCGGGGTTTGGCTACACCTTC.

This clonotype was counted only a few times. Here the CDR3 DNA reads TGTGCCAGCAGCTTTGGGGGTGGTCTAGCCAAAAACATTCAGTACTTC. Translated, it gives CASSFGGGLAKNIQYF. The chain links TRBV7-2 to TRBJ2-4, with D perhaps TRBD1 or TRBD2 (5 bases each). With 3 bases removed from V and 0 bases from J, the gap between germline ends came to 12 bases. Per germline, CDR1 SGHTA and CDR2 FQGNSA. CDR3 length: 16 amino acids.

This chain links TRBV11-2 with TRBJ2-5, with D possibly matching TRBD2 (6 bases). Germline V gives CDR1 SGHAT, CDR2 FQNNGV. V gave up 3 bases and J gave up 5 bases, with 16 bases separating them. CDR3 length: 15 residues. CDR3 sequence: CASSFESLRGETQYF. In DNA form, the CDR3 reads TGTGCCAGCAGCTTCGAGTCATTACGGGGGGAGACCCAGTACTTC.

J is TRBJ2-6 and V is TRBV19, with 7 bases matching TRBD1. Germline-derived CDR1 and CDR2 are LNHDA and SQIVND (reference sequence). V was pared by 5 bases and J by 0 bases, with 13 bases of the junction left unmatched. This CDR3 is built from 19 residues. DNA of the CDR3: TGTGCCAGTAGTTCCCGGGGACAGTATACCACCTCTGGGGCCAACGTCCTGACTTTC. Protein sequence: CASSSRGQYTTSGANVLTF. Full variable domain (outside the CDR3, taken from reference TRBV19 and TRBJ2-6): DGGITQSPKYLFRKEGQNVTLSCEQNLNHDAMYWYRQDPGQGLRLIYYSQIVNDFQKGDIAEGYSVSREKKESFPLTVTSAQKNPTAFYLCASSSRGQYTTSGANVLTFGAGSRLTVL.

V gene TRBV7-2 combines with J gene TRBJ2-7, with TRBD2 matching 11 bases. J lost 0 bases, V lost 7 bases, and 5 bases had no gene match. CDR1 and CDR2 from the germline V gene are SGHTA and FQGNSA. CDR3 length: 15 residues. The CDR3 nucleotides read TGTGCCAGCACCTGGACTAGCGGGCTCTCCTACGAGCAGTACTTC. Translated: CASTWTSGLSYEQYF.

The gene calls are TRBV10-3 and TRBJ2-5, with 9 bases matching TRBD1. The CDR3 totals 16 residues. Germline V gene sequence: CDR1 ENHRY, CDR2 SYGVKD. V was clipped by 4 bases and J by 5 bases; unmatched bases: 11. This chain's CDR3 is CAISVESGTGRETQYF. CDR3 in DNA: TGTGCCATCAGTGTGGAATCTGGGACAGGGCGCGAGACCCAGTACTTC.

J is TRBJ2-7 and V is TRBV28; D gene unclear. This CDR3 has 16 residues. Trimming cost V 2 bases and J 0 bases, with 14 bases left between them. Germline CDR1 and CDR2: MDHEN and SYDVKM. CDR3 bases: TGTGCCAGCAGTTTAGCACACCTTCTCTTCTCCTACGAGCAGTACTTC. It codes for CASSLAHLLFSYEQYF.

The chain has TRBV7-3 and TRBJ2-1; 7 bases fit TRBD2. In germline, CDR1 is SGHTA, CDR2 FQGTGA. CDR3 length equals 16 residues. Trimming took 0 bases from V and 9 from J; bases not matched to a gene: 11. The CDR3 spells CASSLTGLADKSEQFF. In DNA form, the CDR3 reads TGTGCCAGCAGCTTAACGGGGCTAGCGGACAAGAGTGAGCAGTTCTTC.

The CDR3 loop is CSARDGLAVSYNEQFF. The DNA of the CDR3 is TGCAGTGCTAGAGACGGACTAGCGGTCTCCTACAATGAGCAGTTCTTC. The gene calls are TRBV20-1 and TRBJ2-1; 10 bases agree with TRBD2. V was clipped by 0 bases and J by 0 bases; unmatched bases: 2. Per germline, CDR1 DFQATT and CDR2 SNEGSKA (reference sequence). CDR3 size: 16 residues.

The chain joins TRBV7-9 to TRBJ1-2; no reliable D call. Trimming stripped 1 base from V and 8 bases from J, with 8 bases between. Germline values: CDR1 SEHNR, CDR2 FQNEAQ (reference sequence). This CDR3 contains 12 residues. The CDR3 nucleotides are TGTGCCAGCAGCTTAGTAATTGAGGGCTACACCTTC. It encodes CASSLVIEGYTF.

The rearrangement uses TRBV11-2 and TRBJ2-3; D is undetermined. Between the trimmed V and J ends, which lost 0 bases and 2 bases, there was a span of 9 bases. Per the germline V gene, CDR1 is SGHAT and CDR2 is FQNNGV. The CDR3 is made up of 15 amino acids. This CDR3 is CASSLDRGDTDTQYF. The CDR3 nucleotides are TGTGCCAGCAGCTTAGATCGTGGGGACACAGATACGCAGTATTTT. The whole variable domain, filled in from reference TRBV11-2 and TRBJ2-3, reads EAGVAQSPRYKIIEKRQSVAFWCNPISGHATLYWYQQILGQGPKLLIQFQNNGVVDDSQLPKDRFSAERLKGVDSTLKIQPAKLEDSAVYLCASSLDRGDTDTQYFGPGTRLTVL.

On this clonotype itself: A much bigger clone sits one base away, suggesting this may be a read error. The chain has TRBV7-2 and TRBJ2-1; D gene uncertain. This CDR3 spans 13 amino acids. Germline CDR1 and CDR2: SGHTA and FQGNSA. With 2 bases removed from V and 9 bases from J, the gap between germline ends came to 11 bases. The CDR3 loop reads CTSSLMRGAEQFF. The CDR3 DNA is TGTACCAGCAGCTTAATGAGAGGAGCTGAGCAGTTCTTC.

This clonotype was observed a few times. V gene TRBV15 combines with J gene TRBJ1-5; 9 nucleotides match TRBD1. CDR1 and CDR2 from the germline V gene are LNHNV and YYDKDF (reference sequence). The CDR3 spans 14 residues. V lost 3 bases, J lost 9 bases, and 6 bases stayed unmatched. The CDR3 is CATSSSDRGGPQHF. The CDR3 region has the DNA TGTGCCACCAGCAGCTCGGACAGGGGTGGGCCCCAGCATTTT.

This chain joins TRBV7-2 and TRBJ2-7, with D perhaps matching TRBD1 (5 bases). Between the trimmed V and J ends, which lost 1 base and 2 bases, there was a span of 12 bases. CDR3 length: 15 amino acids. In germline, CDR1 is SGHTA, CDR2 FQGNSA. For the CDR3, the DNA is TGTGCCAGCAGCTTAGTAGGGGCGCCAGCCTACGAGCAGTACTTC. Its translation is CASSLVGAPAYEQYF.